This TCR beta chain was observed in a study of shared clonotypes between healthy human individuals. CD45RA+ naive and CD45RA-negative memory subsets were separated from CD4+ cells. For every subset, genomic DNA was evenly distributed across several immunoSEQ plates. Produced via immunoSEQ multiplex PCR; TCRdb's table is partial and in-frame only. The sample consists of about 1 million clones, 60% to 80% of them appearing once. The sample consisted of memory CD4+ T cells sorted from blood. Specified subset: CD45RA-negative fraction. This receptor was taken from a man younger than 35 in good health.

CDR3 nucleotides: TGTGCCAGCAGCCAAAAAGGCGCAGGGCCCATCTCCTACGAGCAGTACTTC. This codes for CASSQKGAGPISYEQYF. The chain employs TRBV4-2 and TRBJ2-7; a weak D match, TRBD1 (5 bases). The CDR3 has 17 residues. Trimming cost V 2 bases and J 0 bases, with 17 bases left between them. Germline CDR1 LGHNA, CDR2 YNFKEQ.